This entry lists 24 T cell receptor beta chains sequenced from one sample in a study of control samples from healthy donors and cancer patients (dated by TCRdb to 2019 to 2021). The library was built by means of the immunoSEQ multiplex PCR assay. TCRdb took this table from immuneACCESS and kept in-frame rearrangements with V and J called. Such tables lack part of the clones; where checked against another copy, unresolved V genes explain under half of the gap, and the rest is unexplained. The sample yields roughly 120,000 clones; about 95% were counted once. The ten biggest clones cover 3.6% of the sample. Sequencing input: blood. Source of these receptors: a man aged 25 to 40 in good health.

This clone is a singleton in its sample. This chain links TRBV11-1 with TRBJ2-5; D is ambiguous. Trimming took off 2 bases at V and 5 bases at J, with 15 bases between the two ends. This CDR3 spans 15 amino acids. From germline, CDR1 is SGHAT and CDR2 FQDESV (reference sequence). For the CDR3, the DNA is TGTGCCAGCAGCTTAAGACACCTACATACGGAGACCCAGTACTTC. Its translation: CASSLRHLHTETQYF.

The rearrangement links TRBV7-9 to TRBJ2-3; D may be TRBD1 or TRBD2 (5 bases each). The CDR3 runs 15 residues. CDR1 and CDR2 (germline): SEHNR, FQNEAQ (reference sequence). Between the trimmed V and J ends, which lost 5 bases and 0 bases, there was a span of 12 bases. Here the CDR3 reads CASSEGRFSTDTQYF. CDR3 DNA sequence: TGTGCCAGCAGCGAGGGACGCTTCAGCACAGATACGCAGTATTTT.

The chain combines TRBV13 with TRBJ2-6; D is unresolved. V was shortened by 5 bases and J by 4 bases, with 15 bases between the two germline ends. Germline V gene data show CDR1 as PRHDT and CDR2 as FYEKMQ (reference sequence). CDR3 length: 16 residues. CDR3 coding DNA: TGTGCCAGCAGCCCCCGCCGGACGTCCGGGGCCAACGTCCTGACTTTC. Protein: CASSPRRTSGANVLTF.

The gene calls are TRBV29-1 and TRBJ2-3; D is uncertain. Germline-derived CDR1 and CDR2 are SQVTM and ANQGSEA. The ends were cut back, 1 base at V and 2 bases at J, with 13 bases in the middle. CDR3 length: 15 residues. CDR3 in amino acids: CSVEVPGSITDTQYF. CDR3 in DNA: TGCAGCGTTGAAGTCCCAGGATCGATCACAGATACGCAGTATTTT.

This clone was observed a single time. The chain combines TRBV12-3 or TRBV12-4 with TRBJ1-2; 7 bases fit TRBD1. The CDR3 consists of 12 residues. V shed 4 bases and J 6 bases; nucleotides not matched to a gene: 2. CDR3: CASSYDRDGYTF. CDR3 in DNA: TGTGCCAGCAGTTATGACAGGGATGGCTACACCTTC.

This sequence joins TRBV7-9 and TRBJ1-2; TRBD1 is a possible D gene (6 bases). Looked up from germline, CDR1 is SEHNR and CDR2 is FQNEAQ (reference sequence). V lost 7 bases and J 0 bases, leaving 15 bases between the germline ends. The CDR3 totals 15 residues. CDR3 in DNA: TGTGCCAGCAAGGATTATACAGGGCCTAACTATGGCTACACCTTC. This codes for CASKDYTGPNYGYTF.

The chain employs TRBV7-8 and TRBJ1-1; D is ambiguous. This CDR3 is built from 13 residues. Trimming removed 4 bases at V and 1 base at J, with 7 bases between. CDR1 SGHVS and CDR2 FQNEAQ come from the germline V gene. The CDR3 is CASSSQENTEAFF. The CDR3 DNA reads TGTGCCAGCAGCTCGCAGGAGAACACTGAAGCTTTCTTT.

This chain joins TRBV6-1 and TRBJ2-1; D not resolved. The CDR3 spans 16 residues. Germline CDR1 is MNHNS and CDR2 is SASEGT. V shed 1 base and J shed 4 bases, with 14 bases lying between them. The CDR3 coding sequence is TGTGCCAGCAGTGAAGGTGTGATTCTGGTATACAATGAGCAGTTCTTC. Translating it yields CASSEGVILVYNEQFF.

The chain couples TRBV19 to TRBJ2-4; the D gene could be TRBD1 or TRBD2 (7 bases each). The germline V gene encodes CDR1 LNHDA and CDR2 SQIVND (reference sequence). Trimming shortened V by 5 bases and J by 8 bases, and 16 bases separated the two germline ends. The CDR3 sequence is 14 residues long. CDR3 loop: CASSGFQGGYIQYF. The CDR3 DNA reads as TGTGCCAGTAGTGGGTTCCAGGGGGGGTACATTCAGTACTTC.

The chain uses TRBV5-4 and TRBJ2-7, with 9 nucleotides matching TRBD2. Germline V gene lookup returns CDR1 SGHNT and CDR2 YYREEE (reference sequence). CDR3 length: 14 residues. V was pared by 5 bases and J by 4 bases, with 7 bases of the junction left unmatched. CDR3 DNA sequence: TGTGCCAGCAGGCGGCGGGGGGGCCCGTACGAGCAGTACTTC. Amino acid sequence: CASRRRGGPYEQYF. Using reference TRBV5-4 and TRBJ2-7 for the parts outside the CDR3, the full variable domain is ETGVTQSPTHLIKTRGQQVTLRCSSQSGHNTVSWYQQALGQGPQFIFQYYREEENGRGNFPPRFSGLQFPNYSSELNVNALELDDSALYLCASRRRGGPYEQYFGPGTRLTVT.

This chain connects TRBV11-2 to TRBJ2-7, with TRBD1 matching over 9 bases. The germline V gene encodes CDR1 SGHAT and CDR2 FQNNGV. This CDR3 has 15 residues. J gave up 2 bases and V 1 base, and 3 bases lay outside the gene matches. The CDR3 nucleotides are TGTGCCAGCAGCTTAGTCGGGACAGGGCCCTACGAGCAGTACTTC. Amino acid sequence: CASSLVGTGPYEQYF.

V gene TRBV29-1 combines with J gene TRBJ2-1, with 7 bases fitting TRBD2. Germline CDR1 is SQVTM and CDR2 is ANQGSEA. The CDR3 is 14 amino acids. The J segment lost 5 bases and the V segment lost 5 bases, leaving 9 bases of the junction unmatched. CDR3 region: CSVLTGTKNNEQFF. The CDR3 coding sequence is TGCAGCGTTCTGACCGGGACTAAAAACAATGAGCAGTTCTTC.

The chain employs TRBV5-1 and TRBJ2-7, with 9 bases matching TRBD1. The ends lost 5 bases at V and 4 bases at J; junction bases unmatched: 19. Germline assignment: CDR1 SGHRS and CDR2 YFSETQ. The CDR3 consists of 18 residues. The CDR3 sequence: CASSVSPSGTGPEYEQYF. The CDR3 nucleotides read TGCGCCAGCAGTGTTTCCCCGTCCGGGACAGGGCCCGAATACGAGCAGTACTTC.

Worth noting for this clone: Germline is not matched at one junction end, which may reflect a read error. The chain has TRBV7-7 and TRBJ2-5, with TRBD1 matching 10 bases. Germline CDR1 and CDR2: SSHAT and FNYEAQ (reference sequence). The CDR3 is made up of 15 amino acids. In nucleotides, the CDR3 is TGTGCTAGCAGCGCGGGGACAGGGGAAGGGGAGACCCAGTACTTC. This translates into CASSAGTGEGETQYF.

The chain is built from TRBV11-3 and TRBJ1-1, with 8 bases lining up with TRBD1. The trim removed 4 bases at V and 10 bases at J, leaving 5 bases unmatched. Germline V gene data show CDR1 as SGHNT and CDR2 as YENEEA. This CDR3 comprises 12 residues. CDR3 coding DNA: TGTGCCAGCAGCTCTGGACAGGGTCCAGCTTTCTTT. Translated: CASSSGQGPAFF.

The chain recombines TRBV5-1 with TRBJ1-1; D uncertain. The CDR3 consists of 14 residues. Germline-derived CDR1 and CDR2 are SGHRS and YFSETQ. With 4 bases removed from V and 3 bases from J, the gap between germline ends came to 13 bases. CDR3 DNA sequence: TGCGCCAGCAGCCGGTCCGTGAGGGACACTGAAGCTTTCTTT. It yields the protein CASSRSVRDTEAFF.

The chain couples TRBV4-1 to TRBJ1-1; unclear D gene. The CDR3 totals 14 residues. Germline V gene lookup returns CDR1 MGHRA and CDR2 YSYEKL. Trimming took off 4 bases at V and 6 bases at J, with 15 bases between the two ends. CDR3 bases: TGCGCCAGCAGCCCGAATGCACTGCGATCTGAAGCTTTCTTT. This sequence encodes CASSPNALRSEAFF.

The chain couples TRBV7-9 to TRBJ1-4, with D possibly being TRBD1 (6 bases). Germline V gene data show CDR1 as SEHNR and CDR2 as FQNEAQ (reference sequence). The CDR3 contains 17 residues. V was shortened by 1 base and J by 6 bases, with 18 bases between the two germline ends. The CDR3 DNA follows: TGTGCCAGCAGCTTAGATTCCCGGGGGCGGTTGGATGAAAAACTGTTTTTT. Translation gives CASSLDSRGRLDEKLFF.

The chain uses TRBV5-4 and TRBJ2-7; 8 nucleotides line up with TRBD1. Germline V CDR1 and CDR2: SGHNT, YYREEE (reference sequence). The CDR3 spans 14 residues. Trimming removed 4 bases from V and 5 bases from J; junction bases left unmatched: 8. CDR3 bases: TGTGCCAGCAGCCCACCCGGGACAGGAGACGAGCAGTACTTC. Translation gives CASSPPGTGDEQYF.

V and J are TRBV7-2 and TRBJ2-2; D remains unclear. V gave up 4 bases and J gave up 2 bases, with 8 bases separating them. The CDR3 totals 14 residues. Germline-derived CDR1 and CDR2 are SGHTA and FQGNSA. CDR3 sequence: CASSSGLNTGELFF. The CDR3 DNA follows: TGTGCCAGCAGCTCGGGCCTCAACACCGGGGAGCTGTTTTTT.

V is TRBV6-2 or TRBV6-3 and J is TRBJ1-2; D unresolved. Trimming cost V 2 bases and J 8 bases, with 9 bases left between them. Germline-derived CDR1 and CDR2 are MNHEY and SVGEGT. This CDR3 contains 12 residues. CDR3 amino acids: CASSYGPGGYTF. In DNA, the CDR3 is TGTGCCAGCAGTTACGGACCGGGGGGCTACACCTTC.

V gene TRBV19 combines with J gene TRBJ2-1, with D uncertain. CDR3 length equals 13 residues. Germline-derived CDR1 and CDR2 are LNHDA and SQIVND (reference sequence). Trimming shortened V by 9 bases and J by 0 bases, and 9 bases separated the two germline ends. The CDR3 loop is CASSRSSYNEQFF. The CDR3 bases are TGTGCCAGCTCTAGGAGCTCCTACAATGAGCAGTTCTTC.

The chain combines TRBV29-1 with TRBJ2-7; TRBD2 matches at 14 bases. The CDR3 contains 19 residues. The junction had 12 bases not matched to a gene; V was cut back by 0 bases and J by 2 bases. Per germline, CDR1 SQVTM and CDR2 ANQGSEA. This CDR3 is CSVEDHTGTSGGPTYEQYF. CDR3 nucleotides: TGCAGCGTTGAAGACCACACCGGGACTAGCGGGGGCCCAACCTACGAGCAGTACTTC.

This chain connects TRBV2 to TRBJ1-2; possible D gene TRBD1, 6 bases. V lost 6 bases and J lost 8, with 13 bases in between. This CDR3 is built from 12 residues. Per germline, CDR1 SNHLY and CDR2 FYNNEI. The CDR3 region has the DNA TGTGCCAGCAGACAACAGGGAGGCGGCTACACCTTC. Translating it yields CASRQQGGGYTF.